Each of the 28 T cell receptor beta chains below was sequenced from the same sample in a study of cytomegalovirus exposure and HLA in healthy donors (dated by TCRdb to about 2017). The library was produced with the immunoSEQ multiplex PCR assay. The multiplex PCR relied on a mix of 60 forward primers for TCR Vbeta segments and 13 reverse primers for TCR Jbeta segments. The source is immuneACCESS, and TCRdb retained only in-frame sequences with V and J called. Part of the clones is not carried over; for the studies checked, unresolved V genes explain less than half of this, and the remainder is unexplained. The sample's own table lists under 150,000 clones. Together, the top ten hold roughly 2.7% of the sample. Sample: PBMCs. These receptors all stem from a man aged 40-49 years in good health and CMV-seronegative.

The V gene is TRBV7-6, the J gene TRBJ2-7; 9 nucleotides line up with TRBD1. The CDR3 runs to 16 residues. V was pared by 6 bases and J by 5 bases, with 14 bases of the junction left unmatched. Germline-derived CDR1 and CDR2 are SGHVS and FNYEAQ. The CDR3 here is CASSPNVGQGINEQYF. CDR3 DNA: TGTGCCAGCAGTCCTAACGTCGGACAGGGGATCAACGAGCAGTACTTC.

The rearrangement uses TRBV9 and TRBJ2-7, with TRBD1 matching over 8 bases. The junction had 8 bases not matched to a gene; V was cut back by 0 bases and J by 0 bases. Germline V gene sequence: CDR1 SGDLS, CDR2 YYNGEE. This CDR3 has 17 residues. The CDR3 nucleotides are TGTGCCAGCAGCGTAGACAGGGGGTCAGGGCGCTCCTACGAGCAGTACTTC. Encoded protein: CASSVDRGSGRSYEQYF.

The chain recombines TRBV27 with TRBJ2-5, with a tentative D call TRBD1 (8 bases). With 5 bases removed from V and 4 bases from J, the gap between germline ends came to 17 bases. The CDR3 is 15 amino acids. Germline values: CDR1 MNHEY, CDR2 SMNVEV (reference sequence). The CDR3 sequence is CASSKGTGGVETQYF. The CDR3, as DNA: TGTGCCAGCAGTAAAGGTACAGGGGGGGTAGAGACCCAGTACTTC.

V gene TRBV10-3 combines with J gene TRBJ1-6; possible D gene TRBD1, 6 bases. Germline V gene sequence: CDR1 ENHRY, CDR2 SYGVKD. The CDR3 is 13 residues long. Trimming took 6 bases from V and 13 from J, leaving 16 bases between them. CDR3 bases: TGTGCCATCAGGAATCAACAGGGAGAGCCCCTCCACTTT. Amino acids: CAIRNQQGEPLHF.

The chain carries TRBV2 and TRBJ2-1; 14 bases line up with TRBD2. CDR1 and CDR2 from the germline V gene are SNHLY and FYNNEI. The CDR3 spans 19 residues. The ends lost 5 bases at V and 0 bases at J; junction bases unmatched: 9. The CDR3 region is CASSSRTSGGTSSYNEQFF. The CDR3 DNA sequence: TGTGCCAGCAGTTCCCGGACTAGCGGGGGGACGAGCTCCTACAATGAGCAGTTCTTC.

This chain connects TRBV7-2 to TRBJ2-3; D uncertain. Germline V gene lookup returns CDR1 SGHTA and CDR2 FQGNSA. V shed 5 bases and J shed 0 bases, with 12 bases lying between them. CDR3 size: 15 residues. This chain's CDR3 is CASSRDKPSTDTQYF. The CDR3 DNA sequence: TGTGCCAGCAGCCGTGACAAACCAAGCACAGATACGCAGTATTTT.

CDR3 amino acids: CASSLAGYGYTF. The CDR3 DNA is TGTGCCAGCAGCTTGGCGGGATATGGCTACACCTTC. The rearrangement links TRBV7-2 to TRBJ1-2; unclear D gene. Trimming pared 3 bases from V and 5 bases from J, leaving 7 bases between. The CDR3 runs 12 residues. Germline V gene sequence: CDR1 SGHTA, CDR2 FQGNSA. Together with reference TRBV7-2 and TRBJ1-2, the CDR3 gives the full variable domain: GAGVSQSPSNKVTEKGKDVELRCDPISGHTALYWYRQSLGQGLEFLIYFQGNSAPDKSGLPSDRFSAERTGGSVSTLTIQRTQQEDSAVYLCASSLAGYGYTFGSGTRLTVV.

The chain is built from TRBV10-3 and TRBJ1-5, with TRBD1 as a possible D gene (6 bases). This CDR3 contains 15 residues. Germline CDR1 and CDR2: ENHRY and SYGVKD. V lost 1 base, J lost 0 bases, and 7 bases lay in between. As DNA, the CDR3 is TGTGCCATCAGTGAGTGGGGGCCTAGCAATCAGCCCCAGCATTTT. Amino acid sequence: CAISEWGPSNQPQHF.

This sequence joins TRBV14 and TRBJ1-1; D gene ambiguous. Germline assignment: CDR1 SGHDN and CDR2 FVKESK. The CDR3 runs 17 residues. The V gene lost 2 bases and the J gene lost 1 base, with 17 bases spanning the gap. The CDR3 coding sequence is TGTGCCAGCAGCCAATTCCAACGGGTCGAGGGGAACACTGAAGCTTTCTTT. Residues: CASSQFQRVEGNTEAFF.

The chain employs TRBV20-1 and TRBJ2-7; the D is unclear. The V gene lost 2 bases and the J gene lost 1 base, with 3 bases spanning the gap. CDR1 and CDR2 from the germline V gene are DFQATT and SNEGSKA (reference sequence). The CDR3 has 11 residues. Written as DNA, the CDR3 is TGCAGTGCTAGATTATCCTACGAGCAGTACTTC. Protein: CSARLSYEQYF.

The chain has TRBV6-5 and TRBJ2-5; TRBD2 aligns across 8 bases. Losses at the gene ends were 5 bases for V and 3 bases for J; bases not matched to a gene: 2. The CDR3 is 13 residues long. The V gene's germline CDR1 is MNHEY and CDR2 SVGAGI. The CDR3 DNA follows: TGTGCCAGCAGTATAGCGGGGAAAGAGACCCAGTACTTC. It encodes CASSIAGKETQYF.

The chain joins TRBV6-6 to TRBJ2-1; D possibly corresponds to TRBD2 (7 bases). V gave up 6 bases and J gave up 8 bases, with 23 bases separating them. CDR1 and CDR2 from the germline V gene are MNHNY and SVGAGI (reference sequence). The CDR3 consists of 16 residues. The CDR3 spells CASSRPGGGLSYEQFF. In nucleotides, the CDR3 is TGTGCCAGCAGCCGACCGGGGGGCGGCCTTTCTTATGAGCAGTTCTTC.

The chain joins TRBV6-1 to TRBJ1-1; weak D call: TRBD1 (5 bases). This CDR3 is built from 15 residues. Trimming removed 6 bases at V and 1 base at J, with 15 bases between. Per the germline V gene, CDR1 is MNHNS and CDR2 is SASEGT. Here the CDR3 reads CASSNRTPGNTEAFF. The CDR3, as DNA: TGTGCCAGCAGCAACAGGACCCCAGGGAACACTGAAGCTTTCTTT.

This rearrangement joins TRBV7-6 to TRBJ2-2; 13 bases map to TRBD2. Germline CDR1 SGHVS, CDR2 FNYEAQ. V was clipped by 5 bases and J by 5 bases; unmatched bases: 17. This CDR3 is 20 amino acids long. The CDR3 loop reads CASSLPRTSGGNKWTGELFF. For the CDR3, the DNA is TGTGCCAGCAGCCTGCCCAGGACTAGCGGGGGAAATAAGTGGACCGGGGAGCTGTTTTTT.

The chain couples TRBV6-4 to TRBJ2-1; 8 bases match TRBD2. CDR1 is MRHNA and CDR2 is SNTAGT in the germline V gene. The junction had 5 bases not matched to a gene; V was cut back by 2 bases and J by 2 bases. The CDR3 consists of 16 residues. The CDR3 is CASSDVKGLAYNEQFF. The CDR3 region has the DNA TGTGCCAGCAGTGACGTGAAGGGACTAGCCTACAATGAGCAGTTCTTC.

This chain connects TRBV11-2 to TRBJ1-6, with D unclear. CDR3 length equals 14 residues. V lost 1 base and J lost 10, with 11 bases in between. From germline, CDR1 is SGHAT and CDR2 FQNNGV. The chain's CDR3 is CASSLGQDVSPLHF. As DNA, the CDR3 is TGTGCCAGCAGCTTAGGCCAGGATGTCTCACCCCTCCACTTT.

This chain joins TRBV4-1 and TRBJ2-2; 14 bases fit TRBD2. Germline assignment: CDR1 MGHRA and CDR2 YSYEKL. The CDR3 length is 16 residues. V was pared by 4 bases and J by 4 bases, with 2 bases of the junction left unmatched. The CDR3 nucleotides are TGCGCCAGCAGCCGACTAGCGGGGGGGCTCACCGGGGAGCTGTTTTTT. Residues: CASSRLAGGLTGELFF.

Of note for this clone: Other nucleotide sequences in the sample specify the same CDR3. J is TRBJ2-5 and V is TRBV5-4; D unresolved. Germline CDR1 is SGHNT and CDR2 is YYREEE (reference sequence). The CDR3 consists of 14 residues. V lost 3 bases and J lost 3, with 12 bases in between. The DNA of the CDR3 is TGTGCCAGCAGCTCGGCCTCCGGAGAAGAGACCCAGTACTTC. Protein: CASSSASGEETQYF.

The chain links TRBV4-2 to TRBJ2-1; D gene unclear. V was cut by 1 base and J by 7 bases, with 8 bases left in between. CDR1 is LGHNA and CDR2 is YNFKEQ in the germline V gene. CDR3 size: 13 residues. The CDR3 nucleotides are TGTGCCAGCAGCCAAGGTGTGCGGAATGAGCAGTTCTTC. It specifies CASSQGVRNEQFF.

Comments on this clone: This same CDR3 is encoded by further DNA sequences in the sample. The rearrangement joins TRBV5-1 to TRBJ1-2, with TRBD1 as a possible D gene (6 bases). CDR1 SGHRS and CDR2 YFSETQ come from the germline V gene. V dropped 0 bases and J dropped 4 bases, with 7 bases sitting between them. This CDR3 has 13 residues. The CDR3 sequence is CASSLETGYGYTF. The CDR3 region has the DNA TGCGCCAGCAGCTTGGAGACAGGCTATGGCTACACCTTC. The full variable domain, rest sourced from reference TRBV5-1 and TRBJ1-2, is KAGVTQTPRYLIKTRGQQVTLSCSPISGHRSVSWYQQTPGQGLQFLFEYFSETQRNKGNFPGRFSGRQFSNSRSEMNVSTLELGDSALYLCASSLETGYGYTFGSGTRLTVV.

The chain recombines TRBV9 with TRBJ2-5; 7 bases agree with TRBD1. V lost 4 bases, J lost 5 bases, and 5 bases stayed unmatched. Germline lookup yields CDR1 SGDLS and CDR2 YYNGEE. The CDR3 is made up of 13 amino acids. The CDR3 reads CASSPRQGETQYF. The CDR3 bases are TGTGCCAGCAGCCCTAGACAGGGCGAGACCCAGTACTTC.

The V and J genes are TRBV27 and TRBJ1-1, with TRBD1 matching 7 bases. The V gene's germline CDR1 is MNHEY and CDR2 SMNVEV (reference sequence). The CDR3 consists of 15 residues. After removal of 6 bases from V and 0 bases from J, the junction contained 7 bases not matched to a gene. The CDR3 nucleotides read TGTGCCAGCAGCCGAGTGGGACAGTTGAACACTGAAGCTTTCTTT. Protein: CASSRVGQLNTEAFF.

This chain joins TRBV9 and TRBJ2-1; D possibly corresponds to TRBD2 (6 bases). Trimming cost V 4 bases and J 3 bases, with 17 bases left between them. The CDR3 totals 16 residues. Germline V gene lookup returns CDR1 SGDLS and CDR2 YYNGEE. The CDR3 sequence: CASSSHPGGLYNEQFF. In nucleotides, the CDR3 is TGTGCCAGCAGCTCTCACCCCGGGGGTCTCTACAATGAGCAGTTCTTC.

The rearrangement joins TRBV10-3 to TRBJ1-5, with D maybe TRBD1 (5 bases). CDR1 is ENHRY, CDR2 SYGVKD, per germline. Between the trimmed V and J ends, which lost 2 bases and 6 bases, there was a span of 17 bases. The CDR3 is made up of 16 amino acids. CDR3 in amino acids: CAISELGTGGTQPQHF. CDR3 DNA: TGTGCCATCAGTGAGCTGGGGACGGGAGGGACTCAGCCCCAGCATTTT.

V and J are TRBV2 and TRBJ2-3; possibly TRBD2 for D (7 bases). Between the trimmed V and J ends, which lost 6 bases and 0 bases, there was a span of 16 bases. Per the germline V gene, CDR1 is SNHLY and CDR2 is FYNNEI. The CDR3 spans 16 residues. Written as DNA, the CDR3 is TGTGCCAGCAGGTCCCCCGGGGGGCTTAGCACAGATACGCAGTATTTT. Protein: CASRSPGGLSTDTQYF.

CDR3 in amino acids: CASSQVNTGYLYGYTF. As DNA, the CDR3 is TGTGCCAGCAGCCAAGTTAACACAGGGTACCTCTATGGCTACACCTTC. V usage is TRBV4-2 and J usage is TRBJ1-2; possibly TRBD1 for D (6 bases). The V and J ends lost 1 base and 4 bases respectively, with 16 bases between them. This CDR3 has 16 residues. In germline, CDR1 is LGHNA, CDR2 YNFKEQ.

The J gene is TRBJ1-1, the V gene TRBV10-3, with 10 bases identical to TRBD1. The CDR3 is 13 amino acids. Germline loops: CDR1 ENHRY, CDR2 SYGVKD. Trimming cost V 9 bases and J 3 bases; bases outside gene matches: 4. In nucleotides, the CDR3 is TGTGCCATGAGGGACAGGGGTGACACTGAAGCTTTCTTT. Translated: CAMRDRGDTEAFF.

The V gene is TRBV6-5, the J gene TRBJ2-7; 8 bases are shared with TRBD1. After removal of 0 bases from V and 4 bases from J, the junction contained 5 bases not matched to a gene. There are 15 residues in the CDR3. Germline lookup yields CDR1 MNHEY and CDR2 SVGAGI. DNA for the CDR3: TGTGCCAGCAGTTACTCGTCAGGGGGCAATTACGAGCAGTACTTC. The encoded protein is CASSYSSGGNYEQYF.